This T cell receptor beta chain was identified during a study of blood T cell repertoires in COVID-19. Background on the study: Sites in the United States, Italy and Spain provided acute and convalescent COVID-19 samples. PBMCs, B-cell-depleted T cells, or T cells were the source of the cDNA or gDNA that made up the material.

With respect to this clone: The same CDR3 arises from other DNA sequences in this sample as well.

As originally analysed: Reference gene primer amplification gave nucleated cell count estimates. Clones were read by immunoSEQ multiplex PCR, and TCRdb kept only the in-frame ones, dropping some. V and J calls and clone size are those listed in that table; D and trimming were worked out from the DNA. The top ten hold about 13% of the sample, which has approximately 94,000 clones, 85% seen once. Sequencing was carried out using peripheral blood. This clonotype originated in a human donor in a cohort sampled during active COVID-19.

CDR3 in DNA: TGTGCCAGCTCATCGGGACAGAACACTGAAGCTTTCTTT. Protein product: CASSSGQNTEAFF. The J gene is TRBJ1-1, the V gene TRBV18; TRBD1 is a possible D gene (6 bases). This CDR3 has 13 residues. Germline values: CDR1 KGHSH, CDR2 LQKENI. V shed 5 bases and J shed 1 base, with 8 bases lying between them.